These 23 T cell receptor beta chains were all obtained from the same sample, sequenced in a study of cytomegalovirus exposure and HLA in healthy donors. The PCR contained 60 Vbeta and 13 Jbeta primers. Generated by immunoSEQ multiplex PCR, the TCRdb table keeps only in-frame clones and is missing some. The sample holds about 89,000 clones; roughly 80% are singletons and the top ten take roughly 3.5%. The specimen was PBMCs. These TCRs come from a man aged 30 to 45 in good health and CMV-seronegative.

The chain employs TRBV5-1 and TRBJ1-6, with 7 bases matching TRBD1. The germline gives CDR1 SGHRS, CDR2 YFSETQ. This CDR3 is 17 amino acids long. Losses at the gene ends were 2 bases for V and 4 bases for J; bases not matched to a gene: 9. The CDR3 protein is CASSLGRGTDYNSPLHF. The CDR3, as DNA: TGCGCCAGCAGCTTAGGGCGAGGGACAGATTATAATTCACCCCTCCACTTT.

The chain carries TRBV4-3 and TRBJ1-5; no clear D. This CDR3 is 15 amino acids long. The V gene's germline CDR1 is LGHNA and CDR2 YSLEER. V lost 1 base and J lost 7, with 14 bases in between. The CDR3 loop reads CASSQGVEARQPQHF. Here the CDR3 DNA reads TGCGCCAGCAGCCAAGGGGTTGAGGCTCGGCAGCCCCAGCATTTT.

The V gene is TRBV14, the J gene TRBJ2-7; maybe TRBD2 (5 bases). Germline CDR1 SGHDN, CDR2 FVKESK. The V and J ends lost 0 bases and 7 bases respectively, with 13 bases between them. CDR3 size: 14 residues. CDR3 nucleotide sequence: TGTGCCAGCAGCCAAGATTCCGGGGATAGGGAGCAGTACTTC. Translating gives CASSQDSGDREQYF.

V gene TRBV4-1 combines with J gene TRBJ2-3; TRBD2 aligns across 8 bases. This CDR3 has 16 residues. V lost 1 base, J lost 3 bases, and 6 bases stayed unmatched. The germline V gene has CDR1 MGHRA and CDR2 YSYEKL. The CDR3 coding sequence is TGCGCCAGCAGCCAAGGCGCCACTAGCGGTACAGATACGCAGTATTTT. This gives the protein CASSQGATSGTDTQYF.

The CDR3: CASSKLGSNQPQHF. For the CDR3, the DNA is TGTGCCAGTAGTAAGCTTGGTAGCAATCAGCCCCAGCATTTT. The chain employs TRBV19 and TRBJ1-5; D ambiguous. Looked up from germline, CDR1 is LNHDA and CDR2 is SQIVND (reference sequence). Between the trimmed V and J ends, which lost 4 bases and 0 bases, there was a span of 7 bases. This CDR3 comprises 14 residues.

The chain uses TRBV27 and TRBJ2-2; TRBD2 agrees at 9 bases. The CDR3 length is 14 residues. Germline loops: CDR1 MNHEY, CDR2 SMNVEV (reference sequence). The junction had 2 bases not matched to a gene; V was cut back by 6 bases and J by 3 bases. This CDR3 is CASRREGYTGELFF. CDR3 DNA: TGTGCCAGCAGGCGGGAGGGATACACCGGGGAGCTGTTTTTT.

The V gene is TRBV28, the J gene TRBJ2-3; 8 bases agree with TRBD2. The ends lost 2 bases at V and 1 base at J; junction bases unmatched: 2. Germline V gene data show CDR1 as MDHEN and CDR2 as SYDVKM. This CDR3 comprises 15 residues. In DNA, the CDR3 is TGTGCCAGCAGTTTAGCGGGAGGTCGCACAGATACGCAGTATTTT. It is translated as CASSLAGGRTDTQYF.

The V call is TRBV6-5, the J call TRBJ1-1; no clear D gene. The V gene lost 2 bases and the J gene lost 12 bases, with 16 bases spanning the gap. The CDR3 runs to 13 residues. In germline, CDR1 is MNHEY, CDR2 SVGAGI. CDR3 bases: TGTGCCAGCAGTTACGGCGTTGAGGGTGTACCTTTCTTT. Its protein product is CASSYGVEGVPFF.

This rearrangement joins TRBV6-1 to TRBJ2-7, with 12 positions matching TRBD1. The CDR3 has 15 amino acids. Germline V CDR1 and CDR2: MNHNS, SASEGT. J lost 5 bases, V lost 2 bases, and 4 bases had no gene match. This chain's CDR3 is CASSEPGQGANEQYF. For the CDR3, the DNA is TGTGCCAGCAGTGAACCGGGACAGGGGGCGAACGAGCAGTACTTC.

This chain joins TRBV7-8 and TRBJ2-5; the D gene is possibly TRBD2 (5 bases). The CDR3 contains 14 residues. Trimming cost V 0 bases and J 2 bases, with 7 bases left between them. The germline CDR1 and CDR2 sequences are SGHVS and FQNEAQ. As DNA, the CDR3 is TGTGCCAGCAGCTTAGCGGGAGCACAAGAGACCCAGTACTTC. It encodes CASSLAGAQETQYF. The full variable domain, with the rest looked up from reference TRBV7-8 and TRBJ2-5, is GAGVSQSPRYKVAKRGQDVALRCDPISGHVSLFWYQQALGQGPEFLTYFQNEAQLDKSGLPSDRFFAERPEGSVSTLKIQRTQQEDSAVYLCASSLAGAQETQYFGPGTRLLVL.

The rearrangement joins TRBV5-6 to TRBJ2-7; TRBD2 matches at 8 bases. The CDR3 totals 16 residues. Germline trimming cut 2 bases from V and 3 bases from J; bases unmatched to any gene: 10. Germline CDR1 is SGHDT and CDR2 is YYEEEE. The CDR3 DNA reads TGTGCCAGCAGCTTCGGGGGGCGGGAGGCCTTCTACGAGCAGTACTTC. This codes for CASSFGGREAFYEQYF. Full variable domain (missing parts from reference TRBV5-6 and TRBJ2-7): DAGVTQSPTHLIKTRGQQVTLRCSPKSGHDTVSWYQQALGQGPQFIFQYYEEEERQRGNFPDRFSGHQFPNYSSELNVNALLLGDSALYLCASSFGGREAFYEQYFGPGTRLTVT.

The count of this clone is one. The CDR3 region is CASSLEDRADEQFF. CDR3 coding DNA: TGCGCCAGCAGCTTGGAGGACAGGGCCGATGAGCAGTTCTTC. The V call is TRBV5-1, the J call TRBJ2-1, with TRBD1 identical over 8 bases. The germline V gene encodes CDR1 SGHRS and CDR2 YFSETQ. The CDR3 totals 14 residues. V trimming: 0 bases; J trimming: 8 bases; junction bases outside the gene matches: 4.

The chain combines TRBV6-5 with TRBJ2-1; 7 positions match TRBD1. The CDR3 is 14 amino acids. After removal of 5 bases from V and 9 bases from J, the junction contained 10 bases not matched to a gene. Germline assignment: CDR1 MNHEY and CDR2 SVGAGI. The CDR3 bases are TGTGCCAGCAGTCACGACAGGGTATGGGGTGAGCAGTTCTTC. Translation gives CASSHDRVWGEQFF.

This clone occurred a few times. This chain links TRBV27 with TRBJ2-7; 8 bases are a match to TRBD1. Trimming cost V 6 bases and J 0 bases; bases outside gene matches: 16. The CDR3 loop spans 18 amino acids. Per the germline V gene, CDR1 is MNHEY and CDR2 is SMNVEV (reference sequence). The CDR3 DNA is TGTGCCAGCAGCCGACTCCTTAAGACAGGGGTTAGCTCCTACGAGCAGTACTTC. This translates into CASSRLLKTGVSSYEQYF.

The CDR3 DNA is TGTGCCAGCAGTTACTCAGCGGGAGTAAACACAGATACGCAGTATTTT. Amino acid sequence: CASSYSAGVNTDTQYF. The V gene is TRBV6-5, the J gene TRBJ2-3, with 8 positions matching TRBD2. The CDR3 runs 16 residues. Unmatched junction bases numbered 4, after V lost 0 bases and J lost 2 bases. Germline lookup yields CDR1 MNHEY and CDR2 SVGAGI.

The rearrangement links TRBV28 to TRBJ2-7, with D perhaps matching TRBD2 (6 bases). Germline CDR1 is MDHEN and CDR2 is SYDVKM. The CDR3 loop spans 15 amino acids. Trimming shortened V by 5 bases and J by 0 bases, and 14 bases separated the two germline ends. DNA of the CDR3: TGTGCCAGCAGTACCGGGGGTACCGTCTCCTACGAGCAGTACTTC. Its protein is CASSTGGTVSYEQYF.

CDR3 sequence: CASSQDRVNSPLHF. CDR3 DNA: TGTGCCAGCAGCCAAGATCGGGTAAATTCACCCCTCCACTTT. V usage is TRBV4-2 and J usage is TRBJ1-6; no firm D call. CDR1 and CDR2 from the germline V gene are LGHNA and YNFKEQ. V was trimmed by 0 bases and J by 7 bases, leaving 7 bases between them. The CDR3 consists of 14 residues.

The genes are TRBV2 and TRBJ1-3; D is unclear. Germline V lookup: CDR1 SNHLY, CDR2 FYNNEI. The germline V and J ends were trimmed by 4 bases and 4 bases, with 5 bases remaining between them. The CDR3 length is 12 residues. The CDR3 loop is CASSVTGNTIYF. The CDR3, as DNA: TGTGCCAGCAGTGTTACAGGAAACACCATATATTTT.

The chain carries TRBV27 and TRBJ2-7, with 7 bases fitting TRBD1. Germline-derived CDR1 and CDR2 are MNHEY and SMNVEV (reference sequence). Trimming removed 5 bases from V and 3 bases from J; junction bases left unmatched: 4. This CDR3 region has 13 residues. The CDR3 DNA sequence: TGTGCCAGCAGTGTGACAGGGTTCTACGAGCAGTACTTC. Translation: CASSVTGFYEQYF.

With respect to this clone: The germline gene is not matched at one end of the junction; a read error may be the cause. This chain connects TRBV4-1 to TRBJ2-3; TRBD2 aligns across 14 bases. CDR1 and CDR2 (germline): MGHRA, YSYEKL. This CDR3 comprises 15 residues. In nucleotides, the CDR3 is TGCGCCGGCAGCCAAGGGACTAGCGGGGGAGATACGCAGTATTTT. It encodes CAGSQGTSGGDTQYF.

This clone was detected only a few times. The V call is TRBV30, the J call TRBJ1-1; TRBD1 matches at 9 bases. This CDR3 is 20 amino acids long. V was clipped by 4 bases and J by 1 base; unmatched bases: 22. Germline V lookup: CDR1 GTSNPN, CDR2 SVGIG (reference sequence). Here the CDR3 DNA reads TGTGCCTGGACCGCCCGGTTGCCGAAGAAGGACAGGGGAGGGAACACTGAAGCTTTCTTT. Its translation: CAWTARLPKKDRGGNTEAFF.

V and J are TRBV7-2 and TRBJ2-1; the D gene is possibly TRBD2 (6 bases). The CDR3 totals 12 residues. The germline V gene has CDR1 SGHTA and CDR2 FQGNSA. Trimming left V 7 bases short and J 9 bases short, with 13 bases between. CDR3 nucleotide sequence: TGTGCCAGCAACAACCGGGGGACTGAGCAGTTCTTC. Translating it yields CASNNRGTEQFF.

Remarks on this clone: An end of the junction differs from the germline gene, which may be a read error. The sample has other DNA sequences that encode this CDR3 too. The CDR3 nucleotides are TGCGCTAGCAGCCAAGATGGGAGAGGGTACGAGCAGTACTTC. Translated: CASSQDGRGYEQYF. J is TRBJ2-7 and V is TRBV4-3; perhaps TRBD2 as D (5 bases). The germline V gene encodes CDR1 LGHNA and CDR2 YSLEER. The CDR3 loop spans 14 amino acids.